The 6 T cell receptor beta chains listed next were all sequenced from one sample in a study of T-cell memory formation after mild COVID-19. One entry per CDR3 protein results from TCRdb running MiXCR on the 5' RACE reads. The sample holds about 400,000 distinct CDR3 sequences; 23% are singletons and the top ten take roughly 14%. The specimen was PBMCs or a T cell subset sorted from them (not recorded which). The receptors here all came from an adult woman who had mild COVID-19 (a few samples of this study predate the infection). Cell type and time point are not known.

This clonotype showed up just a few times. The rearrangement uses TRBV12-3 or TRBV12-4 and TRBJ2-1, with 8 bases identical to TRBD2. The V gene end was trimmed by 6 bases and the J gene end by 0 bases; junction bases not matched to a gene: 4. The CDR3 length is 15 residues. The CDR3 DNA is TGTGCCAGCAGCACCGGGACTAGCTCCTACAATGAGCAGTTCTTC. It encodes CASSTGTSSYNEQFF.

This clonotype appeared once. One end of the junction fails to match germline, which may point to a read error. The chain uses TRBV20-1 and TRBJ2-7; D could derive from TRBD1 or TRBD2 (9 bases each). This CDR3 has 13 residues. The V gene's germline CDR1 is DFQATT and CDR2 SNEGSKA (reference sequence). CDR3 amino acids: CRASGTGTYEQYF. In DNA form, the CDR3 reads TGCAGGGCTAGCGGGACAGGGACCTACGAGCAGTACTTC.

The chain recombines TRBV24-1 with TRBJ1-5, with D unresolved. CDR3 length: 14 amino acids. Trimming stripped 3 bases from V and 4 bases from J, with 9 bases between. Germline lookup yields CDR1 KGHDR and CDR2 SFDVKD. CDR3 sequence reads: CATSDEKRNQPQHF. The CDR3 bases are TGTGCCACCAGTGATGAAAAGCGGAATCAGCCCCAGCATTTT.

To note about this clonotype: The junction and the germline gene differ at one end; a read error may be behind it. CDR3 nucleotide sequence: TGCGGTGCTAGAGGCGCCCCTAAAAGCTCCTACAATGAGCAGTTCTTC. Protein product: CGARGAPKSSYNEQFF. This rearrangement joins TRBV20-1 to TRBJ2-1, with D unresolved. The CDR3 extends over 16 amino acids. Germline CDR1 and CDR2: DFQATT and SNEGSKA (reference sequence).

CDR3 in DNA: TGTGCCAGCAGTTACTCGACAGGGGCAAATTCACCCCTCCACTTT. Residues: CASSYSTGANSPLHF. The rearrangement uses TRBV12-3 or TRBV12-4 and TRBJ1-6, with 8 bases aligning to TRBD1. The CDR3 has 15 residues. V dropped 4 bases and J dropped 7; count of bases not matched to a gene: 6.

The chain has TRBV24-1 and TRBJ2-3; D uncertain. Germline CDR1 reads KGHDR; CDR2 reads SFDVKD. This CDR3 contains 14 residues. V lost 4 bases and J 4 bases, leaving 11 bases between the germline ends. The CDR3 region is CATSDTTPPDTQYF. The CDR3 coding sequence is TGTGCCACCAGTGACACGACGCCGCCAGATACGCAGTATTTT.